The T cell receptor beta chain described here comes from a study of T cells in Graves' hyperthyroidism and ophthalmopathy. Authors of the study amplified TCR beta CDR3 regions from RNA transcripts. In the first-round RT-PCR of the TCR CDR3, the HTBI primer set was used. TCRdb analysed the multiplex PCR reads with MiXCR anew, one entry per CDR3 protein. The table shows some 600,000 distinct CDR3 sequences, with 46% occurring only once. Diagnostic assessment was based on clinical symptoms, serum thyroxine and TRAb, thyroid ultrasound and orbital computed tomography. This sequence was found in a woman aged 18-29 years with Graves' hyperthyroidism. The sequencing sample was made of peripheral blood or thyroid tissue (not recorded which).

The CDR3 DNA reads TGTGCCATCAGTGCTAGAGAGAAAGGGGACACTGAAGCTTTCTTT. Amino acid sequence: CAISAREKGDTEAFF. The chain links TRBV10-3 to TRBJ1-1; D perhaps matches TRBD1 (5 bases). The CDR3 covers 15 residues. Trimming removed 4 bases at V and 3 bases at J, with 15 bases between. Germline-derived CDR1 and CDR2 are ENHRY and SYGVKD.